The clone carrying this T cell receptor (beta chain) was recorded many times. The antigen is not known. This entry is derived from a study of human T cells and chemical hapten exposure. As for the study in general: Weekly scalp doses of diphenylcyclopropenone were given to patients during the roughly 24-week study. Broader study findings: The study found that PT1 expanded TCR counts correlated positively with patch test score. Each of the donors had alopecia, so their immune responses may not resemble those of healthy people.

Time point noted: patch test 1, 2 weeks after DPC sensitization. Described treatment: therapeutic diphenylcyclopropenone sensitization with weekly scalp DPC. RNA extraction used unfractionated whole blood as the source of total RNA. TCRdb passed the RACE reads through MiXCR, listing each CDR3 protein once. The table lists over 35,000 distinct CDR3 sequences, about 4.2% of them singletons, with about 26% in the top ten. This sample comprised whole blood, obtained in connection with sensitization to the hapten diphenylcyclopropenone (DPC). The receptor's source is a man aged 45-65 years with alopecia areata. Some clones in this sample may be carry-over from other donors' samples.

The CDR3 reads CASLRDTSTDTQYF. CDR3 sequence (DNA): TGTGCCAGTCTTCGGGACACGAGCACAGATACGCAGTATTTT. V usage is TRBV27 and J usage is TRBJ2-3, with D perhaps matching TRBD1 (6 bases). The CDR3 totals 14 residues. Germline loops: CDR1 MNHEY, CDR2 SMNVEV (reference sequence). Trimming took off 9 bases at V and 0 bases at J, with 13 bases between the two ends.